This T cell receptor beta chain was sequenced during a study of monozygotic twins with inflammatory bowel disease. Study-wide findings and caveats: Between concordant and discordant twins, repertoire similarity failed to differ, a result that limited power may explain.

TCR libraries each used about 4,000 ng of total RNA. Eight distinct reactions (per sample) were used to make the cDNA. Each UMI, carrying a 6-nucleotide sample barcode, came from template switching. TCRdb derives one entry per CDR3 protein from the 5' RACE reads, leaving out DNA. The sample data list 310,000 or so distinct CDR3 sequences. A note on this clonotype: Its cognate antigen is unknown.

The CDR3 consists of 15 residues. Germline-derived CDR1 and CDR2 are LNHDA and SQIVND (reference sequence). The chain joins TRBV19 to TRBJ1-1; TCRdb gives TRBD1 as the D gene, but with no DNA this cannot be confirmed. Sequenced input: blood. The origin of this receptor is a human donor with ulcerative colitis or Crohn's disease, or a healthy co-twin of an affected twin (not recorded which). CDR3 protein: CASSLGLTVNTEAFF.